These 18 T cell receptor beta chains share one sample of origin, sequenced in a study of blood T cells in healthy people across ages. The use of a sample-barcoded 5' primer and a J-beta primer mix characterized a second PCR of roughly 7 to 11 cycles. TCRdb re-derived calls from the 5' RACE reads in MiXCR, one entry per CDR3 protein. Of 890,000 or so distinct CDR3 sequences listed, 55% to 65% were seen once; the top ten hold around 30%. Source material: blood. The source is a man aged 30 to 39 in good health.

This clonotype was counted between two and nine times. CDR3 amino acids: CSARRTQPEPLHF. Here the CDR3 DNA reads TGCAGTGCTAGACGGACACAGCCTGAGCCCCTCCACTTT. This chain links TRBV20-1 with TRBJ1-6; TRBD1 is a possible D gene (5 bases). CDR3 size: 13 residues. The V gene lost 2 bases and the J gene lost 13 bases, with 15 bases spanning the gap. The germline V gene encodes CDR1 DFQATT and CDR2 SNEGSKA (reference sequence).

The CDR3 sequence: CSGTLGRAYEQFF. The CDR3 nucleotides read TGCAGCGGAACACTAGGCAGGGCATATGAGCAGTTCTTC. The rearrangement joins TRBV29-1 to TRBJ2-1; D might be TRBD1 or TRBD2, each matching 5 bases. The CDR3 extends over 13 amino acids. Trimming left V 7 bases short and J 8 bases short, with 18 bases between. Germline V gene data show CDR1 as SQVTM and CDR2 as ANQGSEA.

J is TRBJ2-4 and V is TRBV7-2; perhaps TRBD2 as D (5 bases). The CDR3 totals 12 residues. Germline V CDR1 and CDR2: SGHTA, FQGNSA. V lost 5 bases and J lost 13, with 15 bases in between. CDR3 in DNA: TGTGCCAGCAGCCCAACCGAGGGAGTACAGTACTTC. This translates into CASSPTEGVQYF.

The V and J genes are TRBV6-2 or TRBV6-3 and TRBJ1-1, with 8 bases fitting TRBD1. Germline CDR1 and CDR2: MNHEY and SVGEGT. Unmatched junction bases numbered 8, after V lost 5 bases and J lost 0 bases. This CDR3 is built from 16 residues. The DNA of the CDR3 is TGTGCCAGCAGTGGGGACAGGAGACTTTTGAACACTGAAGCTTTCTTT. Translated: CASSGDRRLLNTEAFF.

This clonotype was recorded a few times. The CDR3 DNA reads as TGCAGTGCTAGATTGACCTTGCTAGAGACCCAGTACTTC. As protein: CSARLTLLETQYF. This sequence joins TRBV20-1 and TRBJ2-5; D gene unclear. The CDR3 spans 13 residues. V lost 2 bases to trimming and J lost 4 bases, with 11 bases between them. Germline V lookup: CDR1 DFQATT, CDR2 SNEGSKA (reference sequence).

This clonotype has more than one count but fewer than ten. In DNA form, the CDR3 reads TGTGCCATCAGGGGGGATGACAGGGGAGAGGACCTCCACTTT. Protein: CAIRGDDRGEDLHF. The V call is TRBV10-3, the J call TRBJ1-6, with 8 bases that match TRBD1. CDR1 is ENHRY, CDR2 SYGVKD, per germline. The CDR3 contains 14 residues. Unmatched junction bases numbered 13, after V lost 6 bases and J lost 15 bases.

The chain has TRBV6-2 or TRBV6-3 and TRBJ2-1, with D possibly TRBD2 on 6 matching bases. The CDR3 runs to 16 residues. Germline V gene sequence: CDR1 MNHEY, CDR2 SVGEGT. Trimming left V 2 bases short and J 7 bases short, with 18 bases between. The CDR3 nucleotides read TGTGCCAGCAGTTACGAAGTGGGGGGACTCGAAAATGAGCAGTTCTTC. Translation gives CASSYEVGGLENEQFF.

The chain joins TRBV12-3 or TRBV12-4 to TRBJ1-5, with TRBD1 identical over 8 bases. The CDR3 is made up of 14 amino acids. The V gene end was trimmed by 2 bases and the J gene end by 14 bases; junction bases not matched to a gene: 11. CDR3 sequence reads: CASSLYPGGEYEHF. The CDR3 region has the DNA TGTGCCAGCAGTTTATATCCAGGGGGCGAGTACGAGCATTTT.

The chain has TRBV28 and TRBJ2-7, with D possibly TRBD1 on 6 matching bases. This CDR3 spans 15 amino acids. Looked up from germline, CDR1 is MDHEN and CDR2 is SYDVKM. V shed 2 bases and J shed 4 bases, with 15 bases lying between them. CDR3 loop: CASSLRPGTGYEQYF. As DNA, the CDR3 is TGTGCCAGCAGTTTACGGCCCGGTACAGGGTACGAGCAGTACTTC.

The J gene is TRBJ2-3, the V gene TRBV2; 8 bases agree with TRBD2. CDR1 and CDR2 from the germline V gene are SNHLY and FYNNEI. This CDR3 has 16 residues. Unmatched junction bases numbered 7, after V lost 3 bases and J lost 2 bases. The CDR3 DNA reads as TGTGCCAGCAGTGAGATTAGCGGGACGATCACAGATACGCAGTATTTT. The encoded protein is CASSEISGTITDTQYF.

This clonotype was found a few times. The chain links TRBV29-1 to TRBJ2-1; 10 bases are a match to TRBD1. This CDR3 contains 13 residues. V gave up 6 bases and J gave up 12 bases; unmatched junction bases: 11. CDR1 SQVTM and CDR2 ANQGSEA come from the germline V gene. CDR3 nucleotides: TGCAGCGTGCCCGGGACAGGGGTTCAGGTGCAGTTCTTC. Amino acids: CSVPGTGVQVQFF.

The CDR3 reads CASGLRIDYNEQFF. The CDR3 DNA reads TGTGCCAGCGGACTTAGGATAGACTACAATGAGCAGTTCTTC. The chain employs TRBV9 and TRBJ2-1; tentative D call: TRBD2 (5 bases). Germline lookup yields CDR1 SGDLS and CDR2 YYNGEE. The CDR3 has 14 residues. Trimming took 7 bases from V and 3 from J, leaving 14 bases between them.

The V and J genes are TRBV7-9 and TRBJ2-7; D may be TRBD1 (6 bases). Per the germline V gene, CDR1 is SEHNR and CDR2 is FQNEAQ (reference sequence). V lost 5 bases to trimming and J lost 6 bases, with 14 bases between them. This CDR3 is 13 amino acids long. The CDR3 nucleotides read TGTGCCAGCAGCCTCGGACAGTCGTCCGAGCAGTACTTC. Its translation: CASSLGQSSEQYF.

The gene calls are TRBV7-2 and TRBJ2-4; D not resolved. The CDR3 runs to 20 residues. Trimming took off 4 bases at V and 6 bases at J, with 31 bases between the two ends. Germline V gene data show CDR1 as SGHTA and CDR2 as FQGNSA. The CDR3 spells CASSSFGSPALDLSLNIQYF. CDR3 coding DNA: TGTGCCAGCAGCTCGTTCGGGTCGCCGGCCCTCGATTTATCCCTAAACATTCAGTACTTC.

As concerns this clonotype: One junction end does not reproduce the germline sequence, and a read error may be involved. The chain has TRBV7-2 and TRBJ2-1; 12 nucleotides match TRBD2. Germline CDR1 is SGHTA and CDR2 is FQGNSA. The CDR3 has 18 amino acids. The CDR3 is CASSLAVASGGAYNEQFF. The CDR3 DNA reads TGTGCCAGCAGCTTAGCAGTGGCTAGCGGGGGGGCCTATAATGAGCAGTTCTTC.

The CDR3 reads CASSLDYGPPTSGGPISYEQYF. The CDR3 nucleotides are TGTGCCAGCAGCCTTGATTACGGCCCTCCAACTAGCGGGGGGCCAATCTCCTACGAGCAGTACTTC. The V and J genes are TRBV6-2 or TRBV6-3 and TRBJ2-7; 12 bases match TRBD2. The germline V gene has CDR1 MNHEY and CDR2 SVGEGT. J gave up 0 bases and V 6 bases, and 24 bases lay outside the gene matches. This CDR3 is 22 amino acids long.

The CDR3 spells CASSAAENTEAFF. The CDR3 nucleotides are TGTGCCAGCAGCGCCGCCGAGAACACTGAAGCTTTCTTT. The genes are TRBV7-3 and TRBJ1-1; D remains ambiguous. Germline V gives CDR1 SGHTA, CDR2 FQGTGA. Trimming removed 5 bases at V and 1 base at J, with 8 bases between. This CDR3 is 13 amino acids long.

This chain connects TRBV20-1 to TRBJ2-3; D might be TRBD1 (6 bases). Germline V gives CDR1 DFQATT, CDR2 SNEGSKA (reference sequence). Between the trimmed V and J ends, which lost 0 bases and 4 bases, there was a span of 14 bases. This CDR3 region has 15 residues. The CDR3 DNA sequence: TGCAGTGCTAGAGATAAACAGGGTGGCCCAGATACGCAGTATTTT. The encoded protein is CSARDKQGGPDTQYF.